The clone carrying this TCR beta chain was counted at least ten times. Its antigen is unidentified. The data originate from a study of CD8 T cells in ankylosing spondylitis. Whole-study findings and limits: Under 10 highly homologous variants formed a TCR beta motif that appeared characteristic of ankylosing spondylitis blood. Past studies reported some motif variants in reactive arthritis synovial fluid and blood.

This CDR3 is built from 12 residues. Germline V gives CDR1 SEHNR, CDR2 FQNEAQ (reference sequence). The germline V and J ends were trimmed by 7 bases and 7 bases, with 11 bases remaining between them. TCRdb recomputed calls from the 5' RACE reads with MiXCR, one row per CDR3 protein. Here the sample spans hundreds of thousands of distinct CDR3 sequences, 12% being singletons. The sequence came from a male donor with ankylosing spondylitis. The chain carries TRBV7-9 and TRBJ2-1; D possibly uses TRBD1 or TRBD2 (5 bases each). The specimen sequenced was blood, either unsorted or a sorted T cell fraction (not recorded which). CDR3: CASTRWGNEQFF. CDR3 nucleotides: TGTGCCAGCACCAGGTGGGGGAATGAGCAGTTCTTC.